Below are 15 T cell receptor beta chains sequenced from a single sample in a study of shared clonotypes between healthy human individuals. Data came from immunoSEQ multiplex PCR; TCRdb stores just in-frame clones and leaves some out. There are roughly 2,500,000 clones in the sample; more than 85% occur only once, and 0.36% lies in the top ten. Sample: naive CD4+ T cells from PBMCs. Subset meaning: CD45RA+ positively selected. The receptors were gathered from a young man in good health. Some clones in this sample may be carry-over from other donors' samples.

The chain uses TRBV5-1 and TRBJ2-7; no reliable D call. V lost 4 bases, J lost 3 bases, and 8 bases lay in between. The germline gives CDR1 SGHRS, CDR2 YFSETQ. The CDR3 has 12 amino acids. CDR3 nucleotides: TGCGCCAGCAGCACAAACAACTACGAGCAGTACTTC. Amino acid sequence: CASSTNNYEQYF.

Turning to this clone: Different DNA sequences within this sample yield the same CDR3. The J gene is TRBJ2-1, the V gene TRBV5-1, with 7 bases matching TRBD2. V was pared by 1 base and J by 5 bases, with 3 bases of the junction left unmatched. Germline-derived CDR1 and CDR2 are SGHRS and YFSETQ. CDR3 length: 14 residues. This CDR3 reads CASSLIAGDNEQFF. CDR3 bases: TGCGCCAGCAGCTTGATTGCGGGAGACAATGAGCAGTTCTTC. Full variable domain (remainder filled in from reference TRBV5-1 and TRBJ2-1): KAGVTQTPRYLIKTRGQQVTLSCSPISGHRSVSWYQQTPGQGLQFLFEYFSETQRNKGNFPGRFSGRQFSNSRSEMNVSTLELGDSALYLCASSLIAGDNEQFFGPGTRLTVL.

V usage is TRBV9 and J usage is TRBJ2-1; 8 nucleotides agree with TRBD2. After removal of 4 bases from V and 4 bases from J, the junction contained 10 bases not matched to a gene. CDR1 is SGDLS, CDR2 YYNGEE, per germline. CDR3 size: 16 residues. The CDR3 protein is CASSSQGSGGYNEQFF. CDR3 DNA: TGTGCCAGCAGCTCCCAGGGGAGCGGGGGTTACAATGAGCAGTTCTTC.

Comments on this clone: The same CDR3 is also encoded by other DNA sequences in this sample. The chain combines TRBV6-5 with TRBJ1-4, with D unclear. Germline CDR1 is MNHEY and CDR2 is SVGAGI. The CDR3 has 13 amino acids. The V end was cut by 0 bases, the J end by 8 bases, with 7 bases between. The CDR3 nucleotides read TGTGCCAGCAGTTACTCAGGTTCCGAAAAACTGTTTTTT. Translation gives CASSYSGSEKLFF.

The chain carries TRBV7-9 and TRBJ2-3, with 11 bases that match TRBD2. The CDR3 has 18 amino acids. The V and J ends lost 0 bases and 5 bases, in that order; junction bases with no gene match: 10. Germline V CDR1 and CDR2: SEHNR, FQNEAQ (reference sequence). CDR3 DNA: TGTGCCAGCAGCTTAGCTCTTGTAGCGGGAGGGCCGGGAGATACGCAGTATTTT. Amino acids: CASSLALVAGGPGDTQYF.

CDR3 in amino acids: CASSLTHTSPYNEQFF. The CDR3 nucleotides read TGCGCCAGCAGCTTGACCCACACAAGTCCCTACAATGAGCAGTTCTTC. V and J are TRBV5-1 and TRBJ2-1; D remains ambiguous. Trimming removed 1 base at V and 2 bases at J, with 13 bases between. CDR3 length: 16 residues. Germline CDR1 reads SGHRS; CDR2 reads YFSETQ.

V and J are TRBV28 and TRBJ1-1; D gene uncertain. Trimming took off 5 bases at V and 0 bases at J, with 22 bases between the two ends. The CDR3 has 18 amino acids. Per the germline V gene, CDR1 is MDHEN and CDR2 is SYDVKM. In DNA form, the CDR3 reads TGTGCCAGCAGTCTATTTATATCGGTACAGAGCATGAACACTGAAGCTTTCTTT. Its translation: CASSLFISVQSMNTEAFF.

The chain uses TRBV7-6 and TRBJ2-2; TRBD1 aligns across 11 bases. The V gene's germline CDR1 is SGHVS and CDR2 FNYEAQ. V lost 2 bases and J lost 5; bases outside the gene matches: 1. CDR3 length equals 15 residues. CDR3 residues: CASSLWDRGTGELFF. The DNA for the CDR3 is TGTGCCAGCAGCTTATGGGACAGGGGGACCGGGGAGCTGTTTTTT.

V is TRBV11-2 and J is TRBJ2-7; weak D call: TRBD1 (6 bases). The germline CDR1 and CDR2 sequences are SGHAT and FQNNGV. The V gene lost 1 base and the J gene lost 3 bases, with 10 bases spanning the gap. CDR3 length: 14 residues. CDR3 region: CASSLVLGHYEQYF. The DNA of the CDR3 is TGTGCCAGCAGCTTAGTACTGGGACACTACGAGCAGTACTTC.

In its sample, this clone was seen a few times. The V and J genes are TRBV28 and TRBJ1-1; D gene unclear. Trimming removed 3 bases at V and 5 bases at J, with 7 bases between. The germline V gene has CDR1 MDHEN and CDR2 SYDVKM. The CDR3 consists of 12 residues. The CDR3 region has the DNA TGTGCCAGCAGTTTGGCTAGGACTGAAGCTTTCTTT. Its protein product is CASSLARTEAFF.

In the case of this clone: Other DNA sequences in this specimen translate into the identical CDR3. The rearrangement links TRBV28 to TRBJ2-1; D call uncertain. Germline values: CDR1 MDHEN, CDR2 SYDVKM. CDR3 length: 12 amino acids. The V and J ends lost 2 bases and 6 bases respectively, with 5 bases between them. CDR3 sequence: CASSLGVNEQFF. In nucleotides, the CDR3 is TGTGCCAGCAGTTTAGGTGTCAATGAGCAGTTCTTC.

This clone was observed a few times. This sequence joins TRBV5-1 and TRBJ1-1; no clear D. Trimming left V 7 bases short and J 1 base short, with 17 bases between. This CDR3 is 15 amino acids long. CDR1 is SGHRS, CDR2 YFSETQ, per germline. The CDR3 DNA reads TGCGCCAGCCGCCAGCCCGAAACAGCGAACACTGAAGCTTTCTTT. Translating gives CASRQPETANTEAFF.

The gene calls are TRBV28 and TRBJ2-7, with TRBD2 as a possible D gene (6 bases). V lost 1 base to trimming and J lost 2 bases, with 15 bases between them. The length of the CDR3 is 16 residues. CDR1 and CDR2 (germline): MDHEN, SYDVKM. The CDR3: CASSLFLGLGAYEQYF. The CDR3 DNA is TGTGCCAGCAGTTTATTCCTGGGACTGGGGGCCTACGAGCAGTACTTC.

The chain employs TRBV2 and TRBJ2-7, with a weak D call TRBD1 (5 bases). The CDR3 consists of 13 residues. Germline V gene lookup returns CDR1 SNHLY and CDR2 FYNNEI. V gave up 6 bases and J gave up 0 bases, with 9 bases separating them. CDR3 protein: CASRAGPSYEQYF. CDR3 DNA: TGTGCCAGCAGGGCAGGGCCCTCCTACGAGCAGTACTTC. Full variable domain (outside the CDR3, taken from reference TRBV2 and TRBJ2-7): EPEVTQTPSHQVTQMGQEVILRCVPISNHLYFYWYRQILGQKVEFLVSFYNNEISEKSEIFDDQFSVERPDGSNFTLKIRSTKLEDSAMYFCASRAGPSYEQYFGPGTRLTVT.

The genes are TRBV7-9 and TRBJ1-1; D not resolved. There are 13 residues in the CDR3. The germline V gene encodes CDR1 SEHNR and CDR2 FQNEAQ (reference sequence). The V end was cut by 0 bases, the J end by 6 bases, with 8 bases between. In DNA form, the CDR3 reads TGTGCCAGCAGCTTAGCTGGGTACCCTGAAGCTTTCTTT. Protein: CASSLAGYPEAFF.